The table lists the clone carrying this T cell receptor (beta chain) with many counts. Its antigen is currently unknown. RNA transcripts gave rise to amplified TCR beta CDR3 regions. HTBI primers were used for first-round RT-PCR of the TCR CDR3. TCRdb reprocessed the multiplex PCR reads with MiXCR, giving one entry per CDR3 protein. This table holds 350,000 or so distinct CDR3 sequences, 21% found once. The germline V and J ends were trimmed by 0 bases and 2 bases, with 11 bases remaining between them. Germline V gene lookup returns CDR1 LNHNV and CDR2 YYDKDF (reference sequence). CDR3 length: 16 amino acids. This sample was taken from a study of T cells in Graves' hyperthyroidism and ophthalmopathy. Whole-study results and caveats: Most thyroid clonotypes that were expanded above 0.001 also turned up in blood. From stable hyperthyroidism, ophthalmopathy was set apart by a 13 V-J model. Progression to ophthalmopathy was predicted a median of approximately seven months early.

The clonotype originates from a woman aged 50 to 65 with Graves' hyperthyroidism. This rearrangement joins TRBV15 to TRBJ1-5, with a possible D match to TRBD1 (5 bases). Sequencing used blood. CDR3 residues: CATSRDPGTGNQPQHF. CDR3 DNA sequence: TGTGCCACCAGCAGAGATCCCGGGACGGGCAATCAGCCCCAGCATTTT.